Listed below are T cell receptor beta chains from one sample, sequenced in a study of T cells after posttransplantation cyclophosphamide. Assay: immunoSEQ multiplex PCR; the TCRdb copy retains only in-frame clones and omits some. The repertoire holds roughly 18,000 clones, with around four fifths as singletons. The sample was memory CD4+ T cells sorted from blood. These receptors came from a man between 25 and 39 years old in good health and a related stem cell transplant donor. Both conserved end residues are part of each CDR3. A D gene is named only where the DNA matches it firmly. Where a row states a size, it is once, few, many or the class of an expanded clone; other rows omit it.

TGTGCCAGTAGTTTCAGGGGCGGGGAGCTGTTTTTT CASSFRGGELFF TRBV19 12 - TRBJ2-2 -
TGTGCCAGCAGCCGTTTGGACGGGAGCTCCTATAATTCACCCCTCCACTTT CASSRLDGSSYNSPLHF TRBV5-6 17 - TRBJ1-6 -
TGTGCCAGCAGCACCTTGACTGACTTTAGCAATCAGCCCCAGCATTTT CASSTLTDFSNQPQHF TRBV9 16 - TRBJ1-5 -
TGTGCCAGCACGGTTACCGGGGAGCTGTTTTTT CASTVTGELFF TRBV6-1 11 - TRBJ2-2 few
TGTGCCAGCAGCGTAGGACAGGCCGGGGAGCTGTTTTTT CASSVGQAGELFF TRBV7-2 13 TRBD1 TRBJ2-2 -
TGTGCCAGCAGCCCCCTAAGGAGAGGGGCCAACGTCCTGACTTTC CASSPLRRGANVLTF TRBV11-2 15 - TRBJ2-6 few
TGTGCCAGCAGTCAATTGGGACAGGGGCGACGAAACACTGAAGCTTTCTTT CASSQLGQGRRNTEAFF TRBV2 17 TRBD1 TRBJ1-1 -
TGTGCCAGCAGTCATACAGGGGGGAACACTGAAGCTTTCTTT CASSHTGGNTEAFF TRBV6-4 14 TRBD1 TRBJ1-1 -
TGTGCCAGTAGTATAACCCTGACGGGCTCTGGAAACACCATATATTTT CASSITLTGSGNTIYF TRBV19 16 - TRBJ1-3 few
TGCGCCAGCAGCCAACTAGACAGGGAGGTCTACAATGAGCAGTTCTTC CASSQLDREVYNEQFF TRBV4-1 16 - TRBJ2-1 once
TGTGCCAGCGGTGGGACAGGAGCTTTCTTT CASGGTGAFF TRBV2 10 TRBD1 TRBJ1-1 -
TGTGCCAGCTCACCACCGGTACAGGGTAGATATGAGCAGTTCTTC CASSPPVQGRYEQFF TRBV18 15 - TRBJ2-1 -
TGCGCCAGCAGGAGGACAGGCGACACCTCTGGAAACACCATATATTTT CASRRTGDTSGNTIYF TRBV5-1 16 TRBD1 TRBJ1-3 -
TGTGCCACGAACACAGGGGGAGAAATCACCGGGGAGCTGTTTTTT CATNTGGEITGELFF TRBV15 15 TRBD1 TRBJ2-2 -
TGTGCCAGTAGTCCGGGGAGGGGCGAGAGGGAGACCCAGTACTTC CASSPGRGERETQYF TRBV19 15 TRBD2 TRBJ2-5 -
TGTGCCAGCAGCCGCAGAAGAAGTCCGAACTATGGCTACACCTTC CASSRRRSPNYGYTF TRBV7-9 15 - TRBJ1-2 once
TGTGCCAGCACCCAACCGGGTACAGATACGCAGTATTTT CASTQPGTDTQYF TRBV9 13 - TRBJ2-3 -
TGTGCCAGCAGCCCCCCCGGAGGAGGGAAAGAGACCCAGTACTTC CASSPPGGGKETQYF TRBV5-4 15 - TRBJ2-5 few
TGTGCCAGCAGTGGAGGAGGGACAGGGGCCCACGAGCAGTACTTC CASSGGGTGAHEQYF TRBV28 15 TRBD1 TRBJ2-7 -
TGTGCCAGCAGCTTATGGACGCAGGGGGCCGTAGGCAATCAGCCCCAGCATTTT CASSLWTQGAVGNQPQHF TRBV7-8 18 TRBD1 TRBJ1-5 -
TGTGCCAGCAGCGCCCGGACTAGCGGGAGCTACGAGCAGTACTTC CASSARTSGSYEQYF TRBV7-3 15 TRBD2 TRBJ2-7 few
TGTGCCAGCAGCGTAGAAACAGGGGGCATGAACACTGAAGCTTTCTTT CASSVETGGMNTEAFF TRBV9 16 TRBD1 TRBJ1-1 -
TGTGCCAGCAGCTTAATAGGGACAGGGATCGACGAGCAGTACTTC CASSLIGTGIDEQYF TRBV11-1 15 TRBD1 TRBJ2-7 -
TGTGCCAGTAGCCTATCGATTACGAGTGGCTACACCTTC CASSLSITSGYTF TRBV19 13 - TRBJ1-2 -
TGTGCCAGCAGGGACAGGGGCAATCAGCCCCAGCATTTT CASRDRGNQPQHF TRBV6-1 13 TRBD1 TRBJ1-5 -
TGCGCCAGCAGGCCAGGGTCAGTGGGCACCGGGGAGCTGTTTTTT CASRPGSVGTGELFF TRBV5-1 15 - TRBJ2-2 -
TGTGCCACCAAACTAAACGGCCCAACTAATGAAAAACTGTTTTTT CATKLNGPTNEKLFF TRBV6-1 15 - TRBJ1-4 few
TGTGCCAGCAGCCCCGGGATAGCGGGGCCGCGGGAGACCCAGTACTTC CASSPGIAGPRETQYF TRBV11-2 16 TRBD2 TRBJ2-5 -
TGTGCCAGCAACGGCGCGGGGGCGAGCACAGATACGCAGTATTTT CASNGAGASTDTQYF TRBV9 15 - TRBJ2-3 -
TGTGCCAGCAGCCCTAATAACTATGGCTACACCTTC CASSPNNYGYTF TRBV7-2 12 - TRBJ1-2 -
TGTGCCAGCAGCCCTTCAGGGTTAGCTAACTATGGCTACACCTTC CASSPSGLANYGYTF TRBV7-8 15 - TRBJ1-2 -
TGTGCCACCATGAGGGCAGGGACTTGGTTGTCTGAAGCTTTCTTT CATMRAGTWLSEAFF TRBV15 15 - TRBJ1-1 -
TGCGCCAGCAGCTTGCCCGTAAAACGACTAGCGACCAGCACAGATACGCAGTATTTT CASSLPVKRLATSTDTQYF TRBV5-1 19 TRBD2 TRBJ2-3 -
TGCGCCAGCAGCCCGACCGGGACAGGGGCCTACGAGCAGTACTTC CASSPTGTGAYEQYF TRBV5-1 15 TRBD1 TRBJ2-7 -
TGTGCCAGCAGCCCGACCGGGACAGGGGTCGCCCCGCAGTACTTC CASSPTGTGVAPQYF TRBV2 15 TRBD1 TRBJ2-7 -
TGTGCCAGCAGCCTCCATGGCGGATCGGGTACGCAGTATTTT CASSLHGGSGTQYF TRBV7-2 14 - TRBJ2-3 few
TGTGCCAGTAGTGACCACTCCGCAGGTCTTCGTGGAAACACCATATATTTT CASSDHSAGLRGNTIYF TRBV19 17 - TRBJ1-3 -
TGTGCCAGCAGTCAGATGCGACAGGGGAACACTGAAGCTTTCTTT CASSQMRQGNTEAFF TRBV25-1 15 TRBD1 TRBJ1-1 large
TGTGCCAGCAGTGCACTGGGGGGGGCGGCAGATACGCAGTATTTT CASSALGGAADTQYF TRBV25-1 15 - TRBJ2-3 -
TGTGCCAGCAGTTTGACCGGGCGGGGTTTCTACGAGCAGTACTTC CASSLTGRGFYEQYF TRBV28 15 - TRBJ2-7 -
TGTGCCAGCAGTCTGCCGGGAAGGGATGAAAAACTGTTTTTT CASSLPGRDEKLFF TRBV28 14 - TRBJ1-4 -
TGTGCCAGCAGCGCAGGGCAGAACACTGAAGCTTTCTTT CASSAGQNTEAFF TRBV2 13 - TRBJ1-1 -